Described below is a single TCR beta chain sequence and its context. This CDR3 contains 13 residues. The V gene lost 5 bases and the J gene lost 9 bases, with 14 bases spanning the gap. Germline-derived CDR1 and CDR2 are SGHTA and FQGTGA. Sample barcodes and UMIs were carried by the TCR alpha and TCR beta cDNA libraries that 5'RACE generated with constant-segment primers. TCRdb analysed the 5' RACE reads with MiXCR anew, one entry per CDR3 protein. Counted here are around 200,000 distinct CDR3 sequences, over 9.5% occurring once; the ten biggest clones make up around 2.9%. These data are taken from a study of T-cell memory formation after mild COVID-19.

The receptor was isolated from a man aged 18 to 29 who had mild COVID-19 (a few samples of this study predate the infection). Cell type and time point are not known. The rearrangement links TRBV7-3 to TRBJ2-1, with D maybe TRBD2 (5 bases). The sequenced sample consisted of PBMCs or a T cell subset sorted from them (not recorded which). CDR3 nucleotides: TGTGCCAGCAGCCGATCCCGGGATGTTGAGCAGTTCTTC. Translated, it gives CASSRSRDVEQFF.